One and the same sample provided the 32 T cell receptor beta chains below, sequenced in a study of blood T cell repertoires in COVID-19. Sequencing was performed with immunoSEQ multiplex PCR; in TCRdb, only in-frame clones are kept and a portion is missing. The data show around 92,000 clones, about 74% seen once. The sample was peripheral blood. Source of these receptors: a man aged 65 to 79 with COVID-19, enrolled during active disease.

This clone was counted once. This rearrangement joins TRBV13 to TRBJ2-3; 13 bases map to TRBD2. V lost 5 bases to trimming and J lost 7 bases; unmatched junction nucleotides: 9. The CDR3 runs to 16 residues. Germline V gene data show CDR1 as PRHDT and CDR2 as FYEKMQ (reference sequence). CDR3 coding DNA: TGTGCCAGCAGCGGAACTAGCGGGAGGGCCATTTATACGCAGTATTTT. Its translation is CASSGTSGRAIYTQYF.

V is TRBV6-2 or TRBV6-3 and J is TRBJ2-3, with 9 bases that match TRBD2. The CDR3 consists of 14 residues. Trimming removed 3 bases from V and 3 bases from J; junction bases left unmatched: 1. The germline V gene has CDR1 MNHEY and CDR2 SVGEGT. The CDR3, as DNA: TGTGCCAGCAGTTATAGCGGGAGTACAGATACGCAGTATTTT. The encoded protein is CASSYSGSTDTQYF.

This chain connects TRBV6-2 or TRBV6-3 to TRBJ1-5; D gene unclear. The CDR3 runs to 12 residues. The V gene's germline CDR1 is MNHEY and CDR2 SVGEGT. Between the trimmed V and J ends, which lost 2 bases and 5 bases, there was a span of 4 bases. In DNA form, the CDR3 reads TGTGCCAGCAGTTACACATATCAGCCCCAGCATTTT. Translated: CASSYTYQPQHF.

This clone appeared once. The DNA of the CDR3 is TGTGCCAGCAGAGGGGGTTCTGGGGCCAACGTCCTGACTTTC. It translates to CASRGGSGANVLTF. This rearrangement joins TRBV7-9 to TRBJ2-6; D possibly corresponds to TRBD1 (6 bases). V dropped 6 bases and J dropped 1 base, with 7 bases sitting between them. Germline V gives CDR1 SEHNR, CDR2 FQNEAQ (reference sequence). There are 14 residues in the CDR3.

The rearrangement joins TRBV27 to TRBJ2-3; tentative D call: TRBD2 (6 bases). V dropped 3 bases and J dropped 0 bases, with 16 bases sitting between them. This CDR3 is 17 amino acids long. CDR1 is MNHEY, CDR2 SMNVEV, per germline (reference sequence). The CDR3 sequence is CASSFLGLGGSTDTQYF. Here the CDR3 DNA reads TGTGCCAGCAGTTTCTTGGGACTCGGGGGTAGCACAGATACGCAGTATTTT.

The CDR3 region is CASAGTSGRAGNIQYF. The DNA for the CDR3 is TGTGCCTCCGCCGGGACTAGCGGGAGGGCAGGAAACATTCAGTACTTC. The J gene is TRBJ2-4, the V gene TRBV10-3; 16 bases agree with TRBD2. CDR1 is ENHRY, CDR2 SYGVKD, per germline. The CDR3 covers 16 residues. The V segment lost 11 bases and the J segment 6 bases; nucleotides outside the gene matches: 10.

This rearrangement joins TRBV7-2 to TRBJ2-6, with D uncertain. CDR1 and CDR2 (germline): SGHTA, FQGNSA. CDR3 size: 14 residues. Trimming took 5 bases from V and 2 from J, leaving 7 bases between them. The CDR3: CASSRGPGANVLTF. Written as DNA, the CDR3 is TGTGCCAGCAGCCGCGGCCCTGGGGCCAACGTCCTGACTTTC.

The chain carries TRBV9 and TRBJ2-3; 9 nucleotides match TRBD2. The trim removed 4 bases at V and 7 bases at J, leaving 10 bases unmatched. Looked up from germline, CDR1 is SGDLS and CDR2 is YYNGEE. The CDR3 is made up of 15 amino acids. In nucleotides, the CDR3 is TGTGCCAGCAGCCCCGGACTAGCGAGAATCCATACGCAGTATTTT. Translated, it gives CASSPGLARIHTQYF.

CDR3 protein: CASSPPSGHNQPQHF. CDR3 DNA sequence: TGTGCCAGCAGCCCCCCATCCGGACACAATCAGCCCCAGCATTTT. The chain is built from TRBV5-8 and TRBJ1-5; D possibly corresponds to TRBD1 (5 bases). V lost 4 bases to trimming and J lost 3 bases, with 14 bases between them. This CDR3 has 15 residues. Germline V gene data show CDR1 as SGHTS and CDR2 as YDEGEE.

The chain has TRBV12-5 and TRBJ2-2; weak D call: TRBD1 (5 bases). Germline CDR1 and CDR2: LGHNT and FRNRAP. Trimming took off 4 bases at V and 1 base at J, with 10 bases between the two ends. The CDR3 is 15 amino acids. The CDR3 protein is CASGYGQGNTGELFF. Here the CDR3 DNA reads TGTGCTAGTGGTTATGGTCAGGGGAACACCGGGGAGCTGTTTTTT.

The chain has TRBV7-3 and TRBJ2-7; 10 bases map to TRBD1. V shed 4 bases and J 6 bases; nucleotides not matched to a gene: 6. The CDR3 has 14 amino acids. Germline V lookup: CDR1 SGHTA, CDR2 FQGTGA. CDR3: CASSSGQGGGEQYF. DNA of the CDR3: TGTGCCAGCAGCTCCGGACAGGGGGGAGGCGAGCAGTACTTC.

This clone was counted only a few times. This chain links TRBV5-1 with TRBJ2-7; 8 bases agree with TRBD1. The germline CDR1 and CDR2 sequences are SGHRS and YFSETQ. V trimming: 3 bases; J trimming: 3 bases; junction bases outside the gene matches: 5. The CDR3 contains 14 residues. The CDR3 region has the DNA TGCGCCAGCAGCTCGACCGGACAGGGCTACGAGCAGTACTTC. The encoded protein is CASSSTGQGYEQYF. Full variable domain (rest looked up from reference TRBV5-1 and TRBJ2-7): KAGVTQTPRYLIKTRGQQVTLSCSPISGHRSVSWYQQTPGQGLQFLFEYFSETQRNKGNFPGRFSGRQFSNSRSEMNVSTLELGDSALYLCASSSTGQGYEQYFGPGTRLTVT.

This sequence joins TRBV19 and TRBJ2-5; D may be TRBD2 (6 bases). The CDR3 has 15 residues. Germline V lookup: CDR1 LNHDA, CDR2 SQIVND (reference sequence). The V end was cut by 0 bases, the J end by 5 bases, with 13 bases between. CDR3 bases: TGTGCCAGTAGTATAGATGGGGGAGGCTGGGAGACCCAGTACTTC. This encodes CASSIDGGGWETQYF.

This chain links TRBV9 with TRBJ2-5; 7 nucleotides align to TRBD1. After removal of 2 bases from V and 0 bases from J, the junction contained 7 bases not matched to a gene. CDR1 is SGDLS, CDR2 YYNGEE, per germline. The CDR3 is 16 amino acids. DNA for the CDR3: TGTGCCAGCAGCGTCCAAGGGGGCGGACACCAAGAGACCCAGTACTTC. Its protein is CASSVQGGGHQETQYF.

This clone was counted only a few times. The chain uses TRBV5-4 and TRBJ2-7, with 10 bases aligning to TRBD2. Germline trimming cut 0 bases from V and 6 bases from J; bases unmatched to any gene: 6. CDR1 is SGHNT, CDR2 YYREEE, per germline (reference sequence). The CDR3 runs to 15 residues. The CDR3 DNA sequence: TGTGCCAGCAGCTTGGGGCTAGCGGGAGTTCCCGAGCAGTACTTC. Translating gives CASSLGLAGVPEQYF.

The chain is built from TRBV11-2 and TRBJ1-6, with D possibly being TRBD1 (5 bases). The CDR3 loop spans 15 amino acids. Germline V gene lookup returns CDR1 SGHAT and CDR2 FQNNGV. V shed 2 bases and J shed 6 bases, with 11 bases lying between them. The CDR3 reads CASSLTGLTNSPLHF. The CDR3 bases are TGTGCCAGCAGCTTAACGGGACTTACTAATTCACCCCTCCACTTT.

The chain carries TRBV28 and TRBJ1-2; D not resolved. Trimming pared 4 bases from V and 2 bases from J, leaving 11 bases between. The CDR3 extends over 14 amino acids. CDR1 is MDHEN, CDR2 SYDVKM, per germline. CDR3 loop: CASSSPSSNYGYTF. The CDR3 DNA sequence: TGTGCCAGCAGTTCCCCTTCGAGCAACTATGGCTACACCTTC.

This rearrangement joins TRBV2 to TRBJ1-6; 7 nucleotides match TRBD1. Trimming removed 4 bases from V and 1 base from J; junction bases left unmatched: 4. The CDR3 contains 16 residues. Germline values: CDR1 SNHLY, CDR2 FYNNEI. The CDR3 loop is CASSGQGASYNSPLHF. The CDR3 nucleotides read TGTGCCAGCAGTGGACAGGGCGCGTCCTATAATTCACCCCTCCACTTT.

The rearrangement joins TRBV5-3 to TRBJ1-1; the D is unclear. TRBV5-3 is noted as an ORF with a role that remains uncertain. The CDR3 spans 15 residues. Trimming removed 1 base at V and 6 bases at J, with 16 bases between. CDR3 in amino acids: CARSLSTALVSEAFF. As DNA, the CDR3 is TGTGCCAGAAGCTTGTCTACAGCTCTGGTCTCTGAAGCTTTCTTT.

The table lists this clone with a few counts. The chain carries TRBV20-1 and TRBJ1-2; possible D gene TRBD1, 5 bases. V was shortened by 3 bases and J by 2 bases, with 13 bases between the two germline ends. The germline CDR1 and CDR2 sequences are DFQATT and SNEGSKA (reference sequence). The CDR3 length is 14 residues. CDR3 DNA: TGCAGTGCTAGTGCCCTCGGGGGGAACTATGGCTACACCTTC. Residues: CSASALGGNYGYTF.

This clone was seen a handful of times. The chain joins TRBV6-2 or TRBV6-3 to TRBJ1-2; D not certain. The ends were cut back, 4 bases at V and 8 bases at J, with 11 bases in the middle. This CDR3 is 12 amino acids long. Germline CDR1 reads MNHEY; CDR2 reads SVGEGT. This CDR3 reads CASSSSGRGYTF. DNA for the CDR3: TGTGCCAGCAGTTCCTCGGGGAGAGGCTACACCTTC.

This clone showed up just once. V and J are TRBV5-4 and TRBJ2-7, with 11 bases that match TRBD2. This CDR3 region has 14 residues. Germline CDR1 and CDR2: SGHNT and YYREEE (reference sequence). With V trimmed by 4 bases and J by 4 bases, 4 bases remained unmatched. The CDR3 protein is CASSPTSGSYEQYF. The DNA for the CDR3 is TGTGCCAGCAGCCCTACTAGCGGGAGTTACGAGCAGTACTTC.

Written as DNA, the CDR3 is TGCAGTGCACAGGGGAGTCTTGGCTACACCTTC. It codes for CSAQGSLGYTF. This chain links TRBV20-1 with TRBJ1-2, with TRBD1 identical over 7 bases. V was pared by 6 bases and J by 7 bases, with 5 bases of the junction left unmatched. The CDR3 contains 11 residues. CDR1 and CDR2 from the germline V gene are DFQATT and SNEGSKA (reference sequence).

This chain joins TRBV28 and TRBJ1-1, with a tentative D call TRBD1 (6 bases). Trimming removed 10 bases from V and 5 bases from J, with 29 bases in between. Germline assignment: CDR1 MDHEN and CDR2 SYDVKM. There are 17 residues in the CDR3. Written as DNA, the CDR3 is TGTGCCACCGGGATCGTACAGGGCCACACGGGTAAGACTGAAGCTTTCTTT. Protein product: CATGIVQGHTGKTEAFF.

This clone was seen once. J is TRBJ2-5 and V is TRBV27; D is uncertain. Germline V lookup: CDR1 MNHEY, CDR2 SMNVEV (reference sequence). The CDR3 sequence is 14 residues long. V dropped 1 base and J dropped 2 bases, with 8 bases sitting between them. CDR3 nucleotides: TGTGCCAGCAGTTTATTAAACATGCAAGAGACCCAGTACTTC. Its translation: CASSLLNMQETQYF.

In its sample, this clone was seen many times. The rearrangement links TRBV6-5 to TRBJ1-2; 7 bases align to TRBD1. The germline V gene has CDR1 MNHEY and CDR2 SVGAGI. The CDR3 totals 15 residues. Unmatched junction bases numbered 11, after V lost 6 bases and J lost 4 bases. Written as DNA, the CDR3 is TGTGCCAGCAGAAGACAGGGAATCGGATCCTATGGCTACACCTTC. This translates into CASRRQGIGSYGYTF.

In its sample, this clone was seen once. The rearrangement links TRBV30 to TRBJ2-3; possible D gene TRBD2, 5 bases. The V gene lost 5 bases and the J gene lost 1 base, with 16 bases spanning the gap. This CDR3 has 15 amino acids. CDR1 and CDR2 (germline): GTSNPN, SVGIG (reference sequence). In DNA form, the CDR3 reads TGTGCCTGGGAGGAAGGAGTGAGGGGCACAGATACGCAGTATTTT. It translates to CAWEEGVRGTDTQYF.

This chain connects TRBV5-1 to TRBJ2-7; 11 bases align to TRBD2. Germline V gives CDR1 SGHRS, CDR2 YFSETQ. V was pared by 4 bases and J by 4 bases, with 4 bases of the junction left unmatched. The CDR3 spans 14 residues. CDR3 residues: CASSPTSGIYEQYF. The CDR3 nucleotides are TGCGCCAGCAGCCCGACTAGCGGGATTTACGAGCAGTACTTC.

The CDR3 DNA reads TGTGCCAGCATGCTAGCGGAGAACACCGGGGAGCTGTTTTTT. Protein sequence: CASMLAENTGELFF. The chain joins TRBV7-9 to TRBJ2-2; TRBD2 matches at 7 bases. The CDR3 loop spans 14 amino acids. The trim removed 7 bases at V and 1 base at J, leaving 3 bases unmatched. CDR1 and CDR2 (germline): SEHNR, FQNEAQ (reference sequence).

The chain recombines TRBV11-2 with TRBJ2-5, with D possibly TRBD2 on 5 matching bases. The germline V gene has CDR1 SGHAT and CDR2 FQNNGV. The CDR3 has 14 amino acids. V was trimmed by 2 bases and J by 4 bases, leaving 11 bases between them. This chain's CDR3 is CASSLSQRRETQYF. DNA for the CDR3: TGTGCCAGCAGCTTATCTCAGCGGCGAGAGACCCAGTACTTC.

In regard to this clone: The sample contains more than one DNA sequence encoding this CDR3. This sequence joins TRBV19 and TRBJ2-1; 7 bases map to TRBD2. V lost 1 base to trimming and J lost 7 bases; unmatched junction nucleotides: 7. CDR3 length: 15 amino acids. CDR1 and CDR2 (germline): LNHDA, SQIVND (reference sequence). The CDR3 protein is CASSIGGRAGNEQFF. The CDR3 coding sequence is TGTGCCAGTAGTATAGGGGGGAGGGCCGGAAATGAGCAGTTCTTC.

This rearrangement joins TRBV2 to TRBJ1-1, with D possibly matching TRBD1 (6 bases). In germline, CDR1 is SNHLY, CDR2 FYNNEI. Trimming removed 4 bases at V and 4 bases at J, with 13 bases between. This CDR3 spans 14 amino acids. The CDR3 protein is CASSVGGAGTEAFF. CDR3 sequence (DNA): TGTGCCAGCAGTGTCGGGGGGGCGGGCACTGAAGCTTTCTTT.